This T cell receptor beta chain was found in a study of cytomegalovirus exposure and HLA in healthy donors. This CDR3 region has 16 residues. The V and J ends lost 6 bases and 1 base, in that order; junction bases with no gene match: 6. Per the germline V gene, CDR1 is SNHLY and CDR2 is FYNNEI. Both 60 Vbeta primers and 13 Jbeta primers went into the PCR. Profiled with immunoSEQ multiplex PCR; TCRdb holds only in-frame clones, not every one. Of 100,000 to 150,000 clones in the sample, over 70% are singletons; the top ten hold approximately 1.6%. This sequence originates from a woman in her late teens or twenties in good health and CMV-seronegative. The V gene is TRBV2, the J gene TRBJ1-5, with 10 bases lining up with TRBD1. Sequenced sample: PBMCs. DNA for the CDR3: TGTGCCAGCAGCTTCGACAGGGGGCCGAGCAATCAGCCCCAGCATTTT. Encoded protein: CASSFDRGPSNQPQHF.